This T cell receptor (beta chain) was observed in a study of Ad26.COV2.S vaccination and SARS-CoV-2 variants. Looking at the study overall: Donor was assigned to the Ad26.COV2.S arm of trial COV1001.

Clones were read by immunoSEQ multiplex PCR, and TCRdb kept only the in-frame ones, dropping some. Among fewer than 500,000 clones listed, 75% to 90% were seen once. The ends were cut back, 5 bases at V and 5 bases at J, with 12 bases in the middle. This CDR3 region has 12 residues. Germline CDR1 is GTSNPN and CDR2 is SVGIG (reference sequence). Stated treatment: roughly 19 received Ad26.COV2.S at low or high dose, single or two shots; a few received placebo; per-sample allocation not given. The study sampled participants on day 63 after the first vaccine or placebo injection. Spike of the Wuhan-strain SARS-CoV-2 was expressed by an Ad26 vector, which formed the vaccine.

The starting material was peripheral blood, obtained in a trial of Ad26.COV2.S vaccine versus placebo. The sequence was obtained from a person between 18 and 65 years old who received the Ad26.COV2.S COVID-19 vaccine or a placebo. This chain links TRBV30 with TRBJ2-5; no definite D call. This chain's CDR3 is CAWGSVSETQYF. The DNA for the CDR3 is TGTGCCTGGGGGTCAGTTAGTGAGACCCAGTACTTC.